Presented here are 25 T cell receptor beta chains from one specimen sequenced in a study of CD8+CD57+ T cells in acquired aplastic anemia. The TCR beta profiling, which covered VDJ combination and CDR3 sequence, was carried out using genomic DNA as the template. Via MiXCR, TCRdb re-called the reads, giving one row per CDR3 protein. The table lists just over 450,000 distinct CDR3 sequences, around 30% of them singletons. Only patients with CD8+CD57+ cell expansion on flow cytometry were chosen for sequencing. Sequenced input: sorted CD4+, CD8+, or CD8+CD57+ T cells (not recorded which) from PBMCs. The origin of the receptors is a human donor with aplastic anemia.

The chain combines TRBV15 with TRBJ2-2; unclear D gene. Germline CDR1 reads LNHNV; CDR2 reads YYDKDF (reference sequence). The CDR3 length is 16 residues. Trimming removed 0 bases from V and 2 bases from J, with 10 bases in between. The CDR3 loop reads CATSRDPGINTGELFF. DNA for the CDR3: TGTGCCACCAGCAGAGATCCTGGGATTAACACCGGGGAGCTGTTTTTT. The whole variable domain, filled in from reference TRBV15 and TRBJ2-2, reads DAMVIQNPRYQVTQFGKPVTLSCSQTLNHNVMYWYQQKSSQAPKLLFHYYDKDFNNEADTPDNFQSRRPNTSFCFLDIRSPGLGDTAMYLCATSRDPGINTGELFFGEGSRLTVL.

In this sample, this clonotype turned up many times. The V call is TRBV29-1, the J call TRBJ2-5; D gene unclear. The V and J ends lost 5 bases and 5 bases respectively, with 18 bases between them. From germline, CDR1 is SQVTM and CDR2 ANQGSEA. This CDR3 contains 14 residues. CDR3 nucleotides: TGCAGCGTTATCCTCATCTTTAACTGGGAGACCCAGTACTTC. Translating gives CSVILIFNWETQYF.

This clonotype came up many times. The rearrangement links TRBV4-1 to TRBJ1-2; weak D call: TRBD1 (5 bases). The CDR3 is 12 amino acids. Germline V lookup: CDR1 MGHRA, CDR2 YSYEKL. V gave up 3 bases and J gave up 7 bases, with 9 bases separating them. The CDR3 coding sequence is TGCGCCAGCAGCCAGACGGGACTTGGCTACACCTTC. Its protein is CASSQTGLGYTF.

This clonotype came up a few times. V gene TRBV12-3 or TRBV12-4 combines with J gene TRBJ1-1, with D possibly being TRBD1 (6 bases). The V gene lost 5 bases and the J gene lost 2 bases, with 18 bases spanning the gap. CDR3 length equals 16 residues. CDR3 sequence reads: CASSKQGSTRNTEAFF. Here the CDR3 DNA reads TGTGCCAGCAGTAAACAGGGTTCAACAAGAAACACTGAAGCTTTCTTT.

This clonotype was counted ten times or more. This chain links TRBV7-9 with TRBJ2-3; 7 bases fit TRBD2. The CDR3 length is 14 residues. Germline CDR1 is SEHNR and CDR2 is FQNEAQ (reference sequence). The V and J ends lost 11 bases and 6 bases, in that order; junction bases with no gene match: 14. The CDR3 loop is CAGQLADKGDTQYF. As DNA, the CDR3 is TGTGCCGGCCAGCTAGCGGACAAAGGGGATACGCAGTATTTT.

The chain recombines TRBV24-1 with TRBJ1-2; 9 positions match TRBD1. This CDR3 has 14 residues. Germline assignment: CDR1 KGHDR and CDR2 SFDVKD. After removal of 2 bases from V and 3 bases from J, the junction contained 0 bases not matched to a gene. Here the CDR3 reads CATSDWTGDYGYTF. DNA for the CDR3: TGTGCCACCAGTGATTGGACAGGGGACTATGGCTACACCTTC.

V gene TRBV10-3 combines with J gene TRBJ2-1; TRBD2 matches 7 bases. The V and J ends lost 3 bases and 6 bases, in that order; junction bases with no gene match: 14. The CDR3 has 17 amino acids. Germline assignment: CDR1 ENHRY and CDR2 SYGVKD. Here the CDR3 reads CAISDSMGLRTLNEQFF. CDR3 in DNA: TGTGCCATCAGTGATTCAATGGGACTACGGACCCTCAATGAGCAGTTCTTC.

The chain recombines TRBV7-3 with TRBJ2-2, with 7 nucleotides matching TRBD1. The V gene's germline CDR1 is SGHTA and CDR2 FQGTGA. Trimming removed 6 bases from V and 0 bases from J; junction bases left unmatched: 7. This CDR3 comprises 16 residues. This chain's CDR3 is CASSEQGTSNTGELFF. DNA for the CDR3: TGTGCCAGCAGTGAACAGGGGACCTCGAACACCGGGGAGCTGTTTTTT. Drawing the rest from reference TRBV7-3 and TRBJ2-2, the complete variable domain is GAGVSQTPSNKVTEKGKYVELRCDPISGHTALYWYRQSLGQGPEFLIYFQGTGAADDSGLPNDRFFAVRPEGSVSTLKIQRTERGDSAVYLCASSEQGTSNTGELFFGEGSRLTVL.

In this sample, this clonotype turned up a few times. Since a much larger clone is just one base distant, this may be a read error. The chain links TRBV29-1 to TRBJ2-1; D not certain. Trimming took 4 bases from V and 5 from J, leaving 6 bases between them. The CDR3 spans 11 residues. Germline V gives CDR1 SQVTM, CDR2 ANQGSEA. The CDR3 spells CSVVRHNEQFF. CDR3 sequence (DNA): TGCAGCGTTGTCCGGCACAATGAGCAGTTCTTC.

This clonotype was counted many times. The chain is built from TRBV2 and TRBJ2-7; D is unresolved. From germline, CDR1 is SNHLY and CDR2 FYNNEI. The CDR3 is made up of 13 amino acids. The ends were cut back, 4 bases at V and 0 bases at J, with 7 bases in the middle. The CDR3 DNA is TGTGCCAGCAGTGGCCTCGGCTCCTACGAGCAGTACTTC. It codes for CASSGLGSYEQYF. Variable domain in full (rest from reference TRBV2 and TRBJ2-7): EPEVTQTPSHQVTQMGQEVILRCVPISNHLYFYWYRQILGQKVEFLVSFYNNEISEKSEIFDDQFSVERPDGSNFTLKIRSTKLEDSAMYFCASSGLGSYEQYFGPGTRLTVT.

The CDR3 region is CASTSGANYGGNTIYF. Written as DNA, the CDR3 is TGTGCCAGCACCTCGGGAGCGAATTACGGGGGAAACACCATATATTTT. The genes are TRBV2 and TRBJ1-3; the D is unclear. Germline loops: CDR1 SNHLY, CDR2 FYNNEI. The CDR3 has 16 residues. V lost 7 bases and J lost 4, with 20 bases in between.

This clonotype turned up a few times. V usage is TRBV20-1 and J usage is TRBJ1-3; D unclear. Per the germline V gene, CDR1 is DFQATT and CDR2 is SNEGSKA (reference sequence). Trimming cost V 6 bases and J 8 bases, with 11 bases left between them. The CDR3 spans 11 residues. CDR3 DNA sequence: TGCAGTGCCTCGGAGGAAGACACCATATATTTT. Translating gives CSASEEDTIYF.

CDR3 sequence (DNA): TGTGCCAGCACTTCCAATCCGGGCCTAGAAAACACTGAAGCTTTCTTT. The encoded protein is CASTSNPGLENTEAFF. The chain uses TRBV6-5 and TRBJ1-1; D is unresolved. V lost 7 bases to trimming and J lost 2 bases, with 20 bases between them. This CDR3 comprises 16 residues. Germline V CDR1 and CDR2: MNHEY, SVGAGI.

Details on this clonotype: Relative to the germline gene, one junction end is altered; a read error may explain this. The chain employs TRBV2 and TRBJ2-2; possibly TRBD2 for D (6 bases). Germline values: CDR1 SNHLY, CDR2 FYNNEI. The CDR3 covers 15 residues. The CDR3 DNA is TGTGCCAGCAGGGCGGGGTCGGGGAACACCGGGGGGCTGTTTTTT. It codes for CASRAGSGNTGGLFF. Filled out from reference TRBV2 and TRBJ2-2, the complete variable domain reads EPEVTQTPSHQVTQMGQEVILRCVPISNHLYFYWYRQILGQKVEFLVSFYNNEISEKSEIFDDQFSVERPDGSNFTLKIRSTKLEDSAMYFCASRAGSGNTGGLFFGEGSRLTVL.

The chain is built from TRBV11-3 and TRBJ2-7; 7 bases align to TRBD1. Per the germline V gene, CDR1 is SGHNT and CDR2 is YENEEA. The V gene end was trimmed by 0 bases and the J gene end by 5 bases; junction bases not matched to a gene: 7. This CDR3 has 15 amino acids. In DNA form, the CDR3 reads TGTGCCAGCAGCTTAGATCGGGGCAGGGGGAACGAGCAGTACTTC. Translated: CASSLDRGRGNEQYF.

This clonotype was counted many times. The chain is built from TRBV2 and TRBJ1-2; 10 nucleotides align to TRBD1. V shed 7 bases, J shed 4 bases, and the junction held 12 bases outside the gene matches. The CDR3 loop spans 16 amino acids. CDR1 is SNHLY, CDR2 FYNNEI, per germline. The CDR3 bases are TGTGCCAGCATAAGAGACGGGACAGGGGAACTCTATGGCTACACCTTC. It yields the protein CASIRDGTGELYGYTF. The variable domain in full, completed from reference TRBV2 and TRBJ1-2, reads EPEVTQTPSHQVTQMGQEVILRCVPISNHLYFYWYRQILGQKVEFLVSFYNNEISEKSEIFDDQFSVERPDGSNFTLKIRSTKLEDSAMYFCASIRDGTGELYGYTFGSGTRLTVV.

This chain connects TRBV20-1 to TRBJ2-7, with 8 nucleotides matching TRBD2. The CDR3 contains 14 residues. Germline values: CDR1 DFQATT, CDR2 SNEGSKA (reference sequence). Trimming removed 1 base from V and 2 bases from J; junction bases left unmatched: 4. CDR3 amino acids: CSARVLAEAYEQYF. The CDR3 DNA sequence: TGCAGTGCTAGAGTACTAGCGGAGGCCTACGAGCAGTACTTC.

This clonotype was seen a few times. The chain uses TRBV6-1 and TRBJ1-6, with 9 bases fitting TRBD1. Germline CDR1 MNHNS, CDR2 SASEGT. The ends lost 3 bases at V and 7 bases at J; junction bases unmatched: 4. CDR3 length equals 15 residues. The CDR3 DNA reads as TGTGCCAGCAGTGAGCCAGGACAGGGGAATTCACCCCTCCACTTT. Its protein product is CASSEPGQGNSPLHF.

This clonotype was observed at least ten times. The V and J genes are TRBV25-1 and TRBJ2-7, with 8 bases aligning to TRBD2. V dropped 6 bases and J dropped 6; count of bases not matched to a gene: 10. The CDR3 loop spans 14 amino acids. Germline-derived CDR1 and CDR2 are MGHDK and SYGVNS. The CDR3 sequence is CASSGSGRVAEQYF. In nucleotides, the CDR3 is TGTGCCAGCAGCGGAAGCGGGAGAGTTGCCGAGCAGTACTTC.

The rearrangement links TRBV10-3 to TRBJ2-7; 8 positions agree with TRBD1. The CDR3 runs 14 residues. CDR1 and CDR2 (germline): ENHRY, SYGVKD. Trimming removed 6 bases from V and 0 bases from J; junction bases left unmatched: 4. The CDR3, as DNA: TGTGCCATCAGAGACAGGGGCAACTCCTACGAGCAGTACTTC. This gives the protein CAIRDRGNSYEQYF.

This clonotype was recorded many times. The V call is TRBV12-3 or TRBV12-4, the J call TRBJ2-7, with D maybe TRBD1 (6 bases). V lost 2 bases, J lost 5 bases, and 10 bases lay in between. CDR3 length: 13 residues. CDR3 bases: TGTGCCAGCAGTTTATACAGGGCTCACGAGCAGTACTTC. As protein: CASSLYRAHEQYF.

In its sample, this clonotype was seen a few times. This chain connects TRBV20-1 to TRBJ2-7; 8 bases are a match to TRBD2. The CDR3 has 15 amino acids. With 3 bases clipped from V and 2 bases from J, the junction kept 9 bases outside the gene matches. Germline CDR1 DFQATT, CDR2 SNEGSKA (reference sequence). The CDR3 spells CSASSPGGGTYEQYF. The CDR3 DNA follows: TGCAGTGCTAGCAGTCCCGGGGGGGGAACCTACGAGCAGTACTTC.

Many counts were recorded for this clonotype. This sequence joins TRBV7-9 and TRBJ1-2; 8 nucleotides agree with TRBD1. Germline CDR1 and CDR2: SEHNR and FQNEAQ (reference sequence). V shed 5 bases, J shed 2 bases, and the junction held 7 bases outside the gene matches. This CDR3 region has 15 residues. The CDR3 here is CASSALTGANYGYTF. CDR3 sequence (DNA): TGTGCCAGCAGCGCATTGACAGGGGCGAACTATGGCTACACCTTC.

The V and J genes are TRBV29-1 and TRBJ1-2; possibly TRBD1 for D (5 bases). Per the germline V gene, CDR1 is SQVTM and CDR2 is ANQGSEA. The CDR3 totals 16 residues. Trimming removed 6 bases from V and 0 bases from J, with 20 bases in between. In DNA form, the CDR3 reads TGCAGCGTCGACAGTCGACGTGACCGCTCTAACTATGGCTACACCTTC. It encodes CSVDSRRDRSNYGYTF.

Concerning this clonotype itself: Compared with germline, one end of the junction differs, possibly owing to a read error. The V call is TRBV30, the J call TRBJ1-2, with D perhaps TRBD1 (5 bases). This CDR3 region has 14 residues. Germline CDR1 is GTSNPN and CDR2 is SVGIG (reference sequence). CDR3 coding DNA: TGTGCCTGGGGGGGACGGCGGCTACACTATGGCTACGCCTTC. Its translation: CAWGGRRLHYGYAF.